The rows below give T cell receptor beta chains drawn from one sample of a study of blood T cell repertoires in COVID-19. Only in-frame clones appear in the TCRdb table, and some are missing; sequencing was by immunoSEQ multiplex PCR. The sample includes some 250,000 clones, 88% of them seen just once. Sequencing was done on a sample of peripheral blood. These TCRs come from a woman between 40 and 55 years old who had recovered from COVID-19. Both conserved end residues are part of each CDR3. The D gene is left open where the match is weak. Size is omitted from some rows. Given values are once, few, many or a class for expanded clones.

j_gene: TRBJ1-2
abundance: few
d_gene: NA
v_gene: TRBV9
CDR3nt: TGTGCCAGCGGACCATTTAGGGGTCGAGAAGGCTACACCTTC
CDR3aa: CASGPFRGREGYTF

j_gene: TRBJ1-4
abundance: once
d_gene: NA
v_gene: TRBV29-1
CDR3nt: TGCAGCGTTACTGAGTGGGAAAAACTGTTTTTT
CDR3aa: CSVTEWEKLFF

j_gene: TRBJ1-1
abundance: NA
d_gene: TRBD1
v_gene: TRBV7-9
CDR3nt: TGTGCCAGCAGATCCGGACAGGGGGCTTCTGAAGCTTTCTTT
CDR3aa: CASRSGQGASEAFF

j_gene: TRBJ1-2
abundance: once
d_gene: TRBD1
v_gene: TRBV6-5
CDR3nt: TGTGCCAGCAGATCGACAGGGGTCGGCGGCTACACCTTC
CDR3aa: CASRSTGVGGYTF

j_gene: TRBJ1-5
abundance: few
d_gene: NA
v_gene: TRBV6-6
CDR3nt: TGTGCCAGCACCTGGTCGGGTCGGGGTAGCAATCAGCCCCAGCATTTT
CDR3aa: CASTWSGRGSNQPQHF

j_gene: TRBJ2-3
abundance: NA
d_gene: TRBD1
v_gene: TRBV30
CDR3nt: TGTGCCTGGAGTCGTGGACAGGGGGACACAGATACGCAGTATTTT
CDR3aa: CAWSRGQGDTDTQYF

j_gene: TRBJ1-2
abundance: NA
d_gene: TRBD1
v_gene: TRBV11-3
CDR3nt: TGTGCCAGCAGCCCGGACAGGGGCCAGGGCTACACCTTC
CDR3aa: CASSPDRGQGYTF

j_gene: TRBJ1-2
abundance: once
d_gene: NA
v_gene: TRBV5-1
CDR3nt: TGCGCCAGCAGCTTCGGACTTGAAGGGTATGGCTACACCTTC
CDR3aa: CASSFGLEGYGYTF

j_gene: TRBJ1-5
abundance: NA
d_gene: NA
v_gene: TRBV5-4
CDR3nt: TGTGCCAGCAGCTTGGCGGGGGGCAATCAGCCCCAGCATTTT
CDR3aa: CASSLAGGNQPQHF

j_gene: TRBJ1-6
abundance: NA
d_gene: TRBD1
v_gene: TRBV9
CDR3nt: TGTGCCAGCAGCGAGACGACAGGGAGTAATTCACCCCTCCACTTT
CDR3aa: CASSETTGSNSPLHF

j_gene: TRBJ1-1
abundance: NA
d_gene: NA
v_gene: TRBV4-3
CDR3nt: TGCGCCAGCAGCGCTGCGGGTGCGGCGAACACTGAAGCTTTCTTT
CDR3aa: CASSAAGAANTEAFF

j_gene: TRBJ1-5
abundance: NA
d_gene: NA
v_gene: TRBV18
CDR3nt: TGTGCCAGCTCACGAGGGGAGGGCAATCAGCCCCAGCATTTT
CDR3aa: CASSRGEGNQPQHF

j_gene: TRBJ1-5
abundance: NA
d_gene: NA
v_gene: TRBV30
CDR3nt: TGTGCCTGGAGGGGGACATTGGGACCCCGTCAGCCCCAGCATTTT
CDR3aa: CAWRGTLGPRQPQHF

j_gene: TRBJ1-1
abundance: NA
d_gene: NA
v_gene: TRBV6-2/TRBV6-3
CDR3nt: TGTGCCAGCAGCACCTCGGACAGTTGGGGGACGGGCACTGAAGCTTTCTTT
CDR3aa: CASSTSDSWGTGTEAFF

j_gene: TRBJ2-5
abundance: NA
d_gene: TRBD2
v_gene: TRBV19
CDR3nt: TGTGCCAGTAGTATTGCGGGAGGGTGGGAGACCCAGTACTTC
CDR3aa: CASSIAGGWETQYF

j_gene: TRBJ1-1
abundance: NA
d_gene: NA
v_gene: TRBV30
CDR3nt: TGTGCCTGGAGGGAGAGGGGAGGCACTGAAGCTTTCTTT
CDR3aa: CAWRERGGTEAFF

j_gene: TRBJ1-6
abundance: NA
d_gene: TRBD1
v_gene: TRBV19
CDR3nt: TGTGCCAGTAGTGGGCGACAGGGGGCCTTGTCTATTCACCTCCACTTT
CDR3aa: CASSGRQGALSIHLHF

j_gene: TRBJ2-7
abundance: NA
d_gene: NA
v_gene: TRBV28
CDR3nt: TGTGCCAGCACCCTTGGGGGCAGCTCCTACGAGCAGTACTTC
CDR3aa: CASTLGGSSYEQYF

j_gene: TRBJ2-7
abundance: NA
d_gene: TRBD2
v_gene: TRBV29-1
CDR3nt: TGCAGCGTTGAAGATGATCGGGGGGGTCCCTCCTACGAGCAGTACTTC
CDR3aa: CSVEDDRGGPSYEQYF

j_gene: TRBJ2-1
abundance: NA
d_gene: TRBD2
v_gene: TRBV7-2
CDR3nt: TGTGCCAGCAGCTTAGGGCTAGCGGGAGGGGAGCAGTTCTTC
CDR3aa: CASSLGLAGGEQFF

j_gene: TRBJ1-2
abundance: few
d_gene: NA
v_gene: TRBV7-8
CDR3nt: TGTGCCAGCAGCTCCCCCACAGGGTTCGGCGGCTACACCTTC
CDR3aa: CASSSPTGFGGYTF

j_gene: TRBJ1-4
abundance: NA
d_gene: TRBD1
v_gene: TRBV9
CDR3nt: TGTGCCAGCAGCCCCGGGACAGGGAAACTGTTTTTT
CDR3aa: CASSPGTGKLFF

j_gene: TRBJ2-2
abundance: NA
d_gene: TRBD2
v_gene: TRBV19
CDR3nt: TGTGCCAGTAAAAGGGACTATCCGAACACCGGGGAGCTGTTTTTT
CDR3aa: CASKRDYPNTGELFF

j_gene: TRBJ2-7
abundance: NA
d_gene: TRBD1
v_gene: TRBV6-5
CDR3nt: TGTGCCAGCAGGCCCCCCCGGGACAGGGACCACGAGCAGTACTTC
CDR3aa: CASRPPRDRDHEQYF

j_gene: TRBJ2-1
abundance: NA
d_gene: TRBD1
v_gene: TRBV24-1
CDR3nt: TGTGCCACCAGGGGACGACAGGGGGAGCAGTTCTTC
CDR3aa: CATRGRQGEQFF

j_gene: TRBJ1-1
abundance: NA
d_gene: TRBD1
v_gene: TRBV19
CDR3nt: TGTGCCAGTAGTATCGGGGGACAGGGCCTCACTGAAGCTTTCTTT
CDR3aa: CASSIGGQGLTEAFF

j_gene: TRBJ1-2
abundance: few
d_gene: NA
v_gene: TRBV25-1
CDR3nt: TGTGCCAGCAGTGAGGCTCTGGGAGTGGGCGGCTACACCTTC
CDR3aa: CASSEALGVGGYTF

j_gene: TRBJ1-4
abundance: NA
d_gene: NA
v_gene: TRBV5-5
CDR3nt: TGTGCCAGCAGCTTGGCGGCCGGGTATGGAGAAAAACTGTTTTTT
CDR3aa: CASSLAAGYGEKLFF

j_gene: TRBJ1-4
abundance: NA
d_gene: NA
v_gene: TRBV7-2
CDR3nt: TGTGCCAGCAGCCCCCGTCCAAGCAATGAAAAACTGTTTTTT
CDR3aa: CASSPRPSNEKLFF

j_gene: TRBJ1-1
abundance: once
d_gene: NA
v_gene: TRBV6-5
CDR3nt: TGTGCCACGACCCGGGGGGCCACTGAAGCTTTCTTT
CDR3aa: CATTRGATEAFF

j_gene: TRBJ2-1
abundance: NA
d_gene: TRBD2
v_gene: TRBV24-1
CDR3nt: TGTGCCACCAGGCCACTAGCGGGAGGGCCCACAAGCTCCTACAATGAGCAGTTCTTC
CDR3aa: CATRPLAGGPTSSYNEQFF

j_gene: TRBJ2-1
abundance: NA
d_gene: TRBD2
v_gene: TRBV19
CDR3nt: TGTGCCAGTACCCCCCCCGGGAGGGCCAATGAGCAGTTCTTC
CDR3aa: CASTPPGRANEQFF

j_gene: TRBJ2-7
abundance: NA
d_gene: TRBD1
v_gene: TRBV19
CDR3nt: TGTGCCAGTAGTATAGCCCCGGACAGGAACTACGAGCAGTACTTC
CDR3aa: CASSIAPDRNYEQYF